This TCR beta chain stems from a study of OX40 agonist ivuxolimab in advanced cancers. Germline loops: CDR1 MGHRA, CDR2 YSYEKL. CDR3 length equals 18 residues. Trimming stripped 1 base from V and 4 bases from J, with 20 bases between. The protocol was immunoSEQ multiplex PCR, while the TCRdb copy is restricted to in-frame clones and leaves out a portion. The table includes about 24,000 clones, over 80% detected once. The receptor comes from an adult with an advanced solid tumor such as melanoma, head and neck, liver or kidney cancer. V usage is TRBV4-1 and J usage is TRBJ1-5, with a possible D match to TRBD1 (6 bases). Sample: CD4+ or CD8+ T cells sorted from blood, taken in a trial of the OX40 agonist ivuxolimab. The CDR3 here is CASSQVASGDRRNQPQHF. The CDR3 DNA follows: TGCGCCAGCAGCCAAGTGGCGTCAGGGGACCGAAGAAATCAGCCCCAGCATTTT.